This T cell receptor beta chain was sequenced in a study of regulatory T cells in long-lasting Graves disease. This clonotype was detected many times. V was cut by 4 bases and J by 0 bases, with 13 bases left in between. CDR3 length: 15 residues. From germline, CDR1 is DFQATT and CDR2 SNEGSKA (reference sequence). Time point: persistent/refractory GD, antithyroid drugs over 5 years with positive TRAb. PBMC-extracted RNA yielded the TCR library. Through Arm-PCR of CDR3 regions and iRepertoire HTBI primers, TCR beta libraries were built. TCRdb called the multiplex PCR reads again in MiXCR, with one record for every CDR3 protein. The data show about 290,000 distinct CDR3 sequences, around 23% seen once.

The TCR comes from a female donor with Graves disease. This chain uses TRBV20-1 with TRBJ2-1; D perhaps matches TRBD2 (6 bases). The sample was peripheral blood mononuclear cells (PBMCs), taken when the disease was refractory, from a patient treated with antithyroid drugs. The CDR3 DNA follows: TGCAGTGCTAACGACGGGGGAAGCTCCTACAATGAGCAGTTCTTC. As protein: CSANDGGSSYNEQFF.